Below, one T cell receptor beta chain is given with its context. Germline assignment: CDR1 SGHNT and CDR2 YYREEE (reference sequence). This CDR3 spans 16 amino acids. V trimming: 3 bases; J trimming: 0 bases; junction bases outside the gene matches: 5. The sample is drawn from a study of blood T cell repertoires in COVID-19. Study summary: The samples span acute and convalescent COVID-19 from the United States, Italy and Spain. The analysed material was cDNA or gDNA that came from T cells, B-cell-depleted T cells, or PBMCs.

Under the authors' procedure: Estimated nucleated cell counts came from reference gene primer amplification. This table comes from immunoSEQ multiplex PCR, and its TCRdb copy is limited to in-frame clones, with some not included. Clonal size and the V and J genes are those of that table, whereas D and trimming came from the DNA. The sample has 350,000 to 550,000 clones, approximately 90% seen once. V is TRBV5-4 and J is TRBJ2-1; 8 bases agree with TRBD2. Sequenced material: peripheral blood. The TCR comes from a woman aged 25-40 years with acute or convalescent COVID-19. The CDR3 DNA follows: TGTGCCAGCAGCTCGGCGGGGGGCCGCTCCTACAATGAGCAGTTCTTC. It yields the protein CASSSAGGRSYNEQFF. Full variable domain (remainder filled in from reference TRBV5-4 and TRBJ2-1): ETGVTQSPTHLIKTRGQQVTLRCSSQSGHNTVSWYQQALGQGPQFIFQYYREEENGRGNFPPRFSGLQFPNYSSELNVNALELDDSALYLCASSSAGGRSYNEQFFGPGTRLTVL.